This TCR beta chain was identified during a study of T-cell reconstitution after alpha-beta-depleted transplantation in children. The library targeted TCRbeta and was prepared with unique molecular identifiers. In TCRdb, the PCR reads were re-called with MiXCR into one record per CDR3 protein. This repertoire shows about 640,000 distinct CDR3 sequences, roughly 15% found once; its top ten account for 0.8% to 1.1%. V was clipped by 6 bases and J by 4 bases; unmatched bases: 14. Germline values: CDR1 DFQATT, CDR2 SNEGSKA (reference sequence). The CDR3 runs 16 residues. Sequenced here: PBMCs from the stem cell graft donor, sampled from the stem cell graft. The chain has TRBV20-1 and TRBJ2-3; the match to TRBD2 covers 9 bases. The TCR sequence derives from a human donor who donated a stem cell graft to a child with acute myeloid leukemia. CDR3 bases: TGCAGTGCCCGGGGGCGGGGGGGCCGGGTCCCAGATACGCAGTATTTT. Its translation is CSARGRGGRVPDTQYF.